This T cell receptor (beta chain) is drawn from a study of blood T cell repertoires in COVID-19. Overall study context: Samples representing acute and convalescent COVID-19 were sourced from the United States, Italy and Spain. Sources were T cells, B-cell-depleted T cells, or PBMCs; the material itself was cDNA or gDNA.

J gave up 5 bases and V 5 bases, and 10 bases lay outside the gene matches. CDR3 length equals 15 residues. Germline loops: CDR1 SGHTA, CDR2 FQGNSA. A single count supports this clone. In the source study's methods: Counts of nucleated cells, estimated from reference gene primer amplification, were obtained. Clones were read by immunoSEQ multiplex PCR, and TCRdb kept only the in-frame ones, dropping some. V and J calls and clone size are as listed in that table; D and trimming were resolved from the DNA. This sample carries about 89,000 clones, about 80% of them seen once, and the ten largest clones take roughly 19%.

This TCR was recovered from an elderly woman with acute or convalescent COVID-19. The sample consisted of peripheral blood. The J gene is TRBJ2-7, the V gene TRBV7-2; TRBD1 aligns across 9 bases. The CDR3 loop is CASSTTGTGPDEQYF. CDR3 sequence (DNA): TGTGCCAGCAGCACGACCGGGACAGGGCCGGACGAGCAGTACTTC.